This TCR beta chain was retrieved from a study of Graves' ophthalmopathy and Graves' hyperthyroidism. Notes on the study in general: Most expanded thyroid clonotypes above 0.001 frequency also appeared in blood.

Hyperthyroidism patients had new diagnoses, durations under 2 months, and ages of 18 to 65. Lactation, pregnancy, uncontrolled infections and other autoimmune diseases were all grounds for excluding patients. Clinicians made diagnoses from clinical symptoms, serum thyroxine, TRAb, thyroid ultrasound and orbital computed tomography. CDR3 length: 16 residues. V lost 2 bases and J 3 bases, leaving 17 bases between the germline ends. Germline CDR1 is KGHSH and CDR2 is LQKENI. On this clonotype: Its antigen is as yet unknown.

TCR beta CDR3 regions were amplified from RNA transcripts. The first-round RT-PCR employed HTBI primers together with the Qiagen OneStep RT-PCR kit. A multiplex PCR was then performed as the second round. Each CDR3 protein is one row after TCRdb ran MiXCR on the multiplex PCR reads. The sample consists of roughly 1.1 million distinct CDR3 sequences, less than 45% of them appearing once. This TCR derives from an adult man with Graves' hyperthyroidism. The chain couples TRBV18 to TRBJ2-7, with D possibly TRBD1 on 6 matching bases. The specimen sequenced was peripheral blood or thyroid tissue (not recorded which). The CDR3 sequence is CASSPGGQREYYEQYF. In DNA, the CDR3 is TGTGCCAGCTCACCAGGAGGACAGAGAGAATACTACGAGCAGTACTTC. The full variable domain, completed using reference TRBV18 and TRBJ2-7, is NAGVMQNPRHLVRRRGQEARLRCSPMKGHSHVYWYRQLPEEGLKFMVYLQKENIIDESGMPKERFSAEFPKEGPSILRIQQVVRGDSAAYFCASSPGGQREYYEQYFGPGTRLTVT.